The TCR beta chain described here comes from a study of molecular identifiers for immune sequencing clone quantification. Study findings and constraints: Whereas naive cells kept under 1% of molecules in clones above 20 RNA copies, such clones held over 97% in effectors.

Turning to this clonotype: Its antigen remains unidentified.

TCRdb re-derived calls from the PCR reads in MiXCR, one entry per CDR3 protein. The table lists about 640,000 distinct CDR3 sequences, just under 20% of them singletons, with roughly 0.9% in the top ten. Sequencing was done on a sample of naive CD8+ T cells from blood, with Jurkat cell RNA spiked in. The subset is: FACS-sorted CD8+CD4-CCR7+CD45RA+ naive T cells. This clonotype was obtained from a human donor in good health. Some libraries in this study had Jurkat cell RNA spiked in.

The CDR3 here is CASSRDPLAGGTDTQYF. CDR3 DNA: TGCGCCAGCAGCCGAGACCCGCTAGCGGGGGGCACAGATACGCAGTATTTT. This sequence joins TRBV4-3 and TRBJ2-3; 10 bases map to TRBD2. This CDR3 has 17 amino acids. With 4 bases clipped from V and 1 base from J, the junction kept 8 bases outside the gene matches. Germline V CDR1 and CDR2: LGHNA, YSLEER.